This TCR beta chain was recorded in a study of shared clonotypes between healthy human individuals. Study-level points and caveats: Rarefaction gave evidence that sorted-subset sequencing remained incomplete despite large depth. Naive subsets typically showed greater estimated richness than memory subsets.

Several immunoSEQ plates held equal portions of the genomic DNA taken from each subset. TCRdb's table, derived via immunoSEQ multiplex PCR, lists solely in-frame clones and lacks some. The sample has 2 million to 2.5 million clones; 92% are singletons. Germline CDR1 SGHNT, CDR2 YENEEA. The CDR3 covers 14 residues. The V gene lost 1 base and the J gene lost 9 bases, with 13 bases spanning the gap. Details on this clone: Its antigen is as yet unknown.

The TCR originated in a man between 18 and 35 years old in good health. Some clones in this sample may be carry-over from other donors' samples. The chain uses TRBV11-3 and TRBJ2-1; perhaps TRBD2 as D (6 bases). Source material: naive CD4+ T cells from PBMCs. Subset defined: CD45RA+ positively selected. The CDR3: CASSLGPGEVEQFF. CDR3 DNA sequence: TGTGCCAGCAGCTTAGGGCCGGGAGAGGTTGAGCAGTTCTTC.